This T cell receptor (beta chain) was captured by sequencing in a study of a mutant IDH1 vaccine in newly diagnosed glioma. Across the study: Commencement of vaccination occurred 4-6 weeks following radiotherapy alone, or concurrently with temozolomide cycles.

On this clone itself: Its antigen remains unidentified.

As to time point: week 35, safety follow-up. A single vaccine dose contained 300 ug of mutant IDH1 20-mer peptide, and topical imiquimod was used with it. Eight vaccinations were given in weeks 1, 3, 5, 7, 11, 15, 19 and 23. Assay used: immunoSEQ multiplex PCR; TCRdb lists only in-frame clones, some missing. This sample has over 45,000 clones, with 92% found just once. V lost 4 bases and J 3 bases, leaving 15 bases between the germline ends. In germline, CDR1 is ENHRY, CDR2 SYGVKD. The length of the CDR3 is 15 residues. The source of this sequence is a man over 45 with glioma. The chain combines TRBV10-3 with TRBJ1-1; D gene uncertain. Here the sequenced sample was PBMCs, taken from a glioma patient whose treatment included an IDH1 peptide vaccine. This CDR3 is CAISGSGLRDTEAFF. In DNA form, the CDR3 reads TGTGCCATCAGTGGGTCTGGTCTTCGGGACACTGAAGCTTTCTTT.